Shown below are 31 T cell receptor beta chains from a single sample sequenced in a study of cytomegalovirus exposure and HLA in healthy donors. Only in-frame clones appear in the TCRdb table, and some are missing; sequencing was by immunoSEQ multiplex PCR. The sample contains about 130,000 clones, 94% of which appear only once. Sequenced sample: PBMCs. These receptors all come from a man between 18 and 29 years old in good health and CMV-seropositive.

The chain couples TRBV27 to TRBJ2-7; D might be TRBD1 (6 bases). The germline V and J ends were trimmed by 4 bases and 6 bases, with 13 bases remaining between them. CDR3 length: 13 residues. Germline V gives CDR1 MNHEY, CDR2 SMNVEV (reference sequence). CDR3 bases: TGTGCCAGCAGTTCCCGGACAGACTCCGAGCAGTACTTC. Its protein is CASSSRTDSEQYF.

This clone was picked up a small number of times. The rearrangement uses TRBV6-5 and TRBJ2-7, with D unclear. V lost 8 bases, J lost 1 base, and 6 bases lay in between. CDR1 is MNHEY, CDR2 SVGAGI, per germline. The CDR3 consists of 11 residues. CDR3 nucleotides: TGTGCCAGCGTGCGATCCTACGAGCAGTACTTC. Translated, it gives CASVRSYEQYF.

J is TRBJ2-1 and V is TRBV15; D is uncertain. The length of the CDR3 is 15 residues. Germline V gene data show CDR1 as LNHNV and CDR2 as YYDKDF (reference sequence). V was trimmed by 1 base and J by 0 bases, leaving 7 bases between them. The CDR3: CATSRGASSYNEQFF. Written as DNA, the CDR3 is TGTGCCACCAGCAGAGGAGCGAGCTCCTACAATGAGCAGTTCTTC.

J is TRBJ2-7 and V is TRBV27; TRBD1 matches 10 bases. The CDR3 has 17 amino acids. The V and J ends lost 2 bases and 2 bases, in that order; junction bases with no gene match: 9. In germline, CDR1 is MNHEY, CDR2 SMNVEV (reference sequence). The CDR3 coding sequence is TGTGCCAGCAGTTTAAGGGGCTCCGGGACAGGGGCCTACGAGCAGTACTTC. Protein: CASSLRGSGTGAYEQYF.

This clone was observed once. The DNA of the CDR3 is TGCGCCAGCAGCCAAGATGAAGGGCAGGGGGCGTATTCACCCCTCCACTTT. It is translated as CASSQDEGQGAYSPLHF. The chain couples TRBV4-1 to TRBJ1-6, with 8 bases matching TRBD1. The junction had 9 bases not matched to a gene; V was cut back by 0 bases and J by 8 bases. Germline CDR1 and CDR2: MGHRA and YSYEKL. The CDR3 length is 17 residues.

V is TRBV19 and J is TRBJ2-1, with TRBD2 identical over 8 bases. This CDR3 region has 15 residues. Trimming took 2 bases from V and 4 from J; bases not matched to a gene: 4. Germline lookup yields CDR1 LNHDA and CDR2 SQIVND (reference sequence). The CDR3 DNA sequence: TGTGCCAGTAGTATAAAAGGGACTAGGTACAATGAGCAGTTCTTC. Protein sequence: CASSIKGTRYNEQFF.

This chain links TRBV13 with TRBJ2-1; D gene unclear. The CDR3 contains 16 residues. V lost 5 bases and J lost 0, with 14 bases in between. CDR1 is PRHDT, CDR2 FYEKMQ, per germline (reference sequence). In DNA form, the CDR3 reads TGTGCCAGCAGCCCGAGCCTACCCCGCTCCTACAATGAGCAGTTCTTC. This codes for CASSPSLPRSYNEQFF.

The V call is TRBV29-1, the J call TRBJ2-3, with D possibly matching TRBD2 (6 bases). CDR3 length: 15 residues. In germline, CDR1 is SQVTM, CDR2 ANQGSEA. V was cut by 1 base and J by 3 bases, with 14 bases left in between. The CDR3 DNA reads as TGCAGCGTTGAAGGAGGTCGGGGGATAACAGATACGCAGTATTTT. Residues: CSVEGGRGITDTQYF.

The chain has TRBV19 and TRBJ1-2, with D maybe TRBD1 (5 bases). This CDR3 spans 12 amino acids. V lost 4 bases, J lost 7 bases, and 10 bases lay in between. CDR1 and CDR2 (germline): LNHDA, SQIVND (reference sequence). CDR3 in amino acids: CASSTDSSGYTF. The CDR3 region has the DNA TGTGCCAGTAGTACCGACAGTTCTGGCTACACCTTC.

The chain links TRBV2 to TRBJ2-7; D uncertain. V dropped 1 base and J dropped 5 bases, with 18 bases sitting between them. The CDR3 is 16 residues long. CDR1 and CDR2 (germline): SNHLY, FYNNEI. The CDR3 sequence: CASSEVFGVEPHEQYF. CDR3 bases: TGTGCCAGCAGTGAAGTATTTGGAGTCGAGCCCCACGAGCAGTACTTC.

This clone was detected once. The chain employs TRBV19 and TRBJ1-2, with D perhaps matching TRBD1 (6 bases). The CDR3 sequence is 17 residues long. The ends were cut back, 4 bases at V and 6 bases at J, with 24 bases in the middle. Germline V CDR1 and CDR2: LNHDA, SQIVND (reference sequence). The CDR3 DNA reads as TGTGCCAGTAGTACCCTGACGGGACAACAGGCTGTACATGGCTACACCTTC. Protein sequence: CASSTLTGQQAVHGYTF.

This sequence joins TRBV27 and TRBJ1-6; the D is unclear. The CDR3 runs to 14 residues. Trimming removed 6 bases at V and 10 bases at J, with 16 bases between. CDR1 and CDR2 (germline): MNHEY, SMNVEV (reference sequence). The CDR3, as DNA: TGTGCCAGCAGCCGCCGGACTTTGAGGTCACCCCTCCACTTT. This sequence encodes CASSRRTLRSPLHF.

The gene calls are TRBV5-4 and TRBJ1-1, with D possibly matching TRBD1 (6 bases). Germline CDR1 is SGHNT and CDR2 is YYREEE (reference sequence). Deletions cut 3 bases from V and 0 bases from J, with 12 bases between. This CDR3 region has 15 residues. The CDR3 DNA follows: TGTGCCAGCAGCTCCGGGGGGACAATGAACACTGAAGCTTTCTTT. Its translation: CASSSGGTMNTEAFF.

The chain uses TRBV4-1 and TRBJ2-7; 9 positions agree with TRBD2. Germline V gene sequence: CDR1 MGHRA, CDR2 YSYEKL. V dropped 1 base and J dropped 5; count of bases not matched to a gene: 3. The CDR3 is 14 amino acids. The CDR3 reads CASSQVRTSDEQYF. CDR3 nucleotide sequence: TGCGCCAGCAGCCAAGTCCGGACTAGCGACGAGCAGTACTTC.

The chain has TRBV5-1 and TRBJ1-4, with D tentatively TRBD1 (5 bases). V lost 0 bases to trimming and J lost 8 bases, with 14 bases between them. Germline lookup yields CDR1 SGHRS and CDR2 YFSETQ. This CDR3 has 15 amino acids. CDR3 coding DNA: TGCGCCAGCAGCTTGGCCGGGCAGGGTGGCGAAAAACTGTTTTTT. It encodes CASSLAGQGGEKLFF.

This chain joins TRBV11-1 and TRBJ2-7; TRBD1 agrees at 8 bases. The germline CDR1 and CDR2 sequences are SGHAT and FQDESV (reference sequence). V gave up 0 bases and J gave up 3 bases; unmatched junction bases: 10. This CDR3 is 17 amino acids long. DNA for the CDR3: TGTGCCAGCAGCTTAGCTGCGAGGACAGGGACCAACTACGAGCAGTACTTC. The encoded protein is CASSLAARTGTNYEQYF.

The chain combines TRBV2 with TRBJ1-5; D not certain. The CDR3 consists of 14 residues. Germline V gene data show CDR1 as SNHLY and CDR2 as FYNNEI. V gave up 5 bases and J gave up 7 bases, with 15 bases separating them. CDR3 sequence (DNA): TGTGCCAGCAGTCCACTGAGGGTTGGCCAGCCCCAGCATTTT. Its translation is CASSPLRVGQPQHF. The full variable domain, its missing parts supplied by reference TRBV2 and TRBJ1-5, is EPEVTQTPSHQVTQMGQEVILRCVPISNHLYFYWYRQILGQKVEFLVSFYNNEISEKSEIFDDQFSVERPDGSNFTLKIRSTKLEDSAMYFCASSPLRVGQPQHFGDGTRLSIL.

Notes on this clone: A junction end diverges from the germline sequence, so it may reflect a read error. The rearrangement uses TRBV7-7 and TRBJ1-3, with D possibly being TRBD1 (6 bases). The germline CDR1 and CDR2 sequences are SSHAT and FNYEAQ (reference sequence). This CDR3 region has 15 residues. The CDR3 DNA follows: TGTGCTAGCAGCTCGGACAGATCCCCTGGAAACACCATATATTTT. It specifies CASSSDRSPGNTIYF.

The chain has TRBV6-5 and TRBJ1-1; no reliable D call. Germline V gene data show CDR1 as MNHEY and CDR2 as SVGAGI. CDR3 length: 16 amino acids. The V gene lost 0 bases and the J gene lost 0 bases, with 11 bases spanning the gap. The CDR3 reads CASSYSSVALNTEAFF. In DNA, the CDR3 is TGTGCCAGCAGTTACTCGAGTGTCGCCTTGAACACTGAAGCTTTCTTT.

The chain has TRBV4-1 and TRBJ1-1; 9 nucleotides match TRBD1. This CDR3 region has 15 residues. Germline CDR1 and CDR2: MGHRA and YSYEKL. The ends lost 2 bases at V and 4 bases at J; junction bases unmatched: 5. DNA of the CDR3: TGCGCCAGCAGCCAAACAGGGGGCGCATTCACTGAAGCTTTCTTT. Translating it yields CASSQTGGAFTEAFF.

The chain couples TRBV6-4 to TRBJ2-1; 9 positions match TRBD1. This CDR3 spans 15 amino acids. With V trimmed by 4 bases and J by 9 bases, 10 bases remained unmatched. CDR1 MRHNA and CDR2 SNTAGT come from the germline V gene. This chain's CDR3 is CASSGGQGLVGEQFF. The CDR3 region has the DNA TGTGCCAGCAGTGGGGGACAGGGTTTAGTCGGTGAGCAGTTCTTC.

This clone was recorded only once. The genes are TRBV5-1 and TRBJ1-2; possibly TRBD1 for D (5 bases). CDR1 SGHRS and CDR2 YFSETQ come from the germline V gene. The CDR3 is 16 residues long. Trimming removed 2 bases at V and 2 bases at J, with 16 bases between. For the CDR3, the DNA is TGCGCCAGCAGCTTATCAACGGGAGGGGCGAACTATGGCTACACCTTC. Translating gives CASSLSTGGANYGYTF.

This chain links TRBV5-4 with TRBJ2-5; 9 bases align to TRBD2. Trimming removed 2 bases from V and 0 bases from J; junction bases left unmatched: 14. The germline V gene encodes CDR1 SGHNT and CDR2 YYREEE (reference sequence). This CDR3 region has 19 residues. CDR3 DNA: TGTGCCAGCAGCTTAAATTTGGGACTAGCAATTCACTACCAAGAGACCCAGTACTTC. This sequence encodes CASSLNLGLAIHYQETQYF.

As for this clone: The same CDR3 also results from other DNA sequences found in this sample. The V gene is TRBV6-6, the J gene TRBJ2-7; 9 bases agree with TRBD1. CDR1 and CDR2 (germline): MNHNY, SVGAGI (reference sequence). The CDR3 extends over 15 amino acids. With V trimmed by 0 bases and J by 4 bases, 4 bases remained unmatched. CDR3 sequence: CASSYSTGGTYEQYF. The CDR3 DNA is TGTGCCAGCAGTTACTCGACAGGGGGGACATACGAGCAGTACTTC.

The V gene is TRBV11-3, the J gene TRBJ2-1; a weak D match, TRBD2 (7 bases). V was trimmed by 6 bases and J by 5 bases, leaving 17 bases between them. CDR3 length equals 15 residues. Germline V gene data show CDR1 as SGHNT and CDR2 as YENEEA. CDR3 amino acids: CASRLGGGAHNEQFF. DNA of the CDR3: TGTGCCAGCAGGCTAGGGGGAGGGGCGCACAATGAGCAGTTCTTC.

The chain combines TRBV18 with TRBJ2-5; D perhaps matches TRBD2 (6 bases). With 5 bases removed from V and 1 base from J, the gap between germline ends came to 8 bases. CDR1 and CDR2 (germline): KGHSH, LQKENI. The CDR3 is 13 residues long. The CDR3 loop is CASSAGFQETQYF. The CDR3 nucleotides are TGTGCCAGCTCAGCGGGATTCCAAGAGACCCAGTACTTC.

The chain carries TRBV5-6 and TRBJ2-5, with D perhaps TRBD2 (6 bases). Looked up from germline, CDR1 is SGHDT and CDR2 is YYEEEE. The CDR3 has 15 amino acids. Between the trimmed V and J ends, which lost 4 bases and 2 bases, there was a span of 15 bases. The CDR3 spells CASSIGMGLQETQYF. CDR3 in DNA: TGTGCCAGCAGCATTGGCATGGGACTTCAAGAGACCCAGTACTTC.

The chain uses TRBV6-4 and TRBJ1-5; possibly TRBD1 for D (6 bases). Germline assignment: CDR1 MRHNA and CDR2 SNTAGT. V lost 8 bases and J 6 bases, leaving 14 bases between the germline ends. CDR3 length: 13 residues. CDR3 loop: CASADSLGQPQHF. CDR3 nucleotide sequence: TGTGCCAGCGCGGACAGTTTGGGTCAGCCCCAGCATTTT.

V and J are TRBV28 and TRBJ2-5; a weak D match, TRBD2 (5 bases). The CDR3 consists of 11 residues. V shed 3 bases and J shed 9 bases, with 8 bases lying between them. Germline CDR1 and CDR2: MDHEN and SYDVKM. CDR3 sequence reads: CASSFIGAQYF. The CDR3 DNA follows: TGTGCCAGCAGTTTCATCGGGGCCCAGTACTTC. The variable domain in full, completed from reference TRBV28 and TRBJ2-5, reads DVKVTQSSRYLVKRTGEKVFLECVQDMDHENMFWYRQDPGLGLRLIYFSYDVKMKEKGDIPEGYSVSREKKERFSLILESASTNQTSMYLCASSFIGAQYFGPGTRLLVL.

This clone was recorded only once. The chain employs TRBV28 and TRBJ1-5; 8 bases map to TRBD1. This CDR3 spans 16 amino acids. CDR1 and CDR2 from the germline V gene are MDHEN and SYDVKM. The V gene end was trimmed by 1 base and the J gene end by 7 bases; junction bases not matched to a gene: 9. Here the CDR3 DNA reads TGTGCCAGCAGTTTATTGGGATCAGGGGGCGGCCAGCCCCAGCATTTT. Amino acids: CASSLLGSGGGQPQHF. Drawing the rest from reference TRBV28 and TRBJ1-5, the complete variable domain is DVKVTQSSRYLVKRTGEKVFLECVQDMDHENMFWYRQDPGLGLRLIYFSYDVKMKEKGDIPEGYSVSREKKERFSLILESASTNQTSMYLCASSLLGSGGGQPQHFGDGTRLSIL.

This sequence joins TRBV7-6 and TRBJ2-7; possibly TRBD1 for D (6 bases). This CDR3 has 14 residues. The germline V gene encodes CDR1 SGHVS and CDR2 FNYEAQ. V was cut by 4 bases and J by 2 bases, with 12 bases left in between. The CDR3, as DNA: TGTGCCAGCAGCTGGACAGCTTCTCCCTACGAGCAGTACTTC. Translating gives CASSWTASPYEQYF.